This T cell receptor beta chain was recorded in a study of cytomegalovirus exposure and HLA in healthy donors. Study-level results: One variant, a missense change in DCLRE1C, was linked in a later analysis to TCR beta V- and J-gene trimming.

Primers included in the PCR were 60 Vbeta and 13 Jbeta primers. Measured with immunoSEQ multiplex PCR; TCRdb has only the in-frame clones, and not every one. The sample includes 100,000 to 150,000 clones, about two thirds seen only once; the top ten take 3% to 4.5%. Trimming cost V 2 bases and J 4 bases; bases outside gene matches: 4. The CDR3 runs 15 residues. Per the germline V gene, CDR1 is SGHDT and CDR2 is YYEEEE. To note about this clone: The antigen remains unidentified.

The chain couples TRBV5-6 to TRBJ2-3; 10 nucleotides agree with TRBD1. Sequenced input: PBMCs. The sequence derives from a man aged 25 to 40 in good health and CMV-seronegative. The CDR3 region has the DNA TGTGCCAGCAGCTTCCGGGACAGGGGAGCAGATACGCAGTATTTT. Its translation: CASSFRDRGADTQYF.